This TCR beta chain was identified during a study of blood T cell repertoires in COVID-19. Study-level background: Specimens from acute and convalescent COVID-19 originated in the United States, Italy and Spain. In each case, the material was cDNA or gDNA derived from T cells, B-cell-depleted T cells, or PBMCs.

V was clipped by 4 bases and J by 6 bases; unmatched bases: 2. CDR3 length equals 13 residues. Germline V gene data show CDR1 as MNHEY and CDR2 as SVGEGT. In regard to this clone: Within the sample, other DNA sequences also encode this same CDR3.

Original methodology: Nucleated cell number was recorded as an estimate derived from reference gene primer amplification. The method was immunoSEQ multiplex PCR; TCRdb's version includes in-frame clones alone and lacks a portion of them. Clonal size and the V and J genes are those of that table, whereas D and trimming came from the DNA. This table holds 360,000 or so clones, 90% found once. This clonotype was sampled from a man younger than 35 with active or convalescent COVID-19. This chain connects TRBV6-2 or TRBV6-3 to TRBJ1-5; 8 nucleotides line up with TRBD1. The specimen sequenced was peripheral blood. CDR3 sequence (DNA): TGTGCCAGCAGTTCCGACAGGGGTCAGCCCCAGCATTTT. It specifies CASSSDRGQPQHF.